This T cell receptor beta chain was sequenced in a study of shared T cell receptors in the human thymus. The CDR3 totals 19 residues. Germline assignment: CDR1 MNHEY and CDR2 SMNVEV (reference sequence). With V trimmed by 5 bases and J by 0 bases, 12 bases remained unmatched. This table comes from immunoSEQ multiplex PCR, and its TCRdb copy is limited to in-frame clones, with some not included. This sample has 500,000 to 850,000 clones, with over 75% found just once. These data are also associated with another study on human thymus T cells.

The sequenced sample was thymocytes. The sequence was collected from a boy less than two years old with a congenital heart defect. This chain joins TRBV27 and TRBJ2-2; TRBD1 agrees at 10 bases. The DNA of the CDR3 is TGTGCCAGCAGTCCAGGGACAGGGGCAAAGGGAACGAACACCGGGGAGCTGTTTTTT. It yields the protein CASSPGTGAKGTNTGELFF.